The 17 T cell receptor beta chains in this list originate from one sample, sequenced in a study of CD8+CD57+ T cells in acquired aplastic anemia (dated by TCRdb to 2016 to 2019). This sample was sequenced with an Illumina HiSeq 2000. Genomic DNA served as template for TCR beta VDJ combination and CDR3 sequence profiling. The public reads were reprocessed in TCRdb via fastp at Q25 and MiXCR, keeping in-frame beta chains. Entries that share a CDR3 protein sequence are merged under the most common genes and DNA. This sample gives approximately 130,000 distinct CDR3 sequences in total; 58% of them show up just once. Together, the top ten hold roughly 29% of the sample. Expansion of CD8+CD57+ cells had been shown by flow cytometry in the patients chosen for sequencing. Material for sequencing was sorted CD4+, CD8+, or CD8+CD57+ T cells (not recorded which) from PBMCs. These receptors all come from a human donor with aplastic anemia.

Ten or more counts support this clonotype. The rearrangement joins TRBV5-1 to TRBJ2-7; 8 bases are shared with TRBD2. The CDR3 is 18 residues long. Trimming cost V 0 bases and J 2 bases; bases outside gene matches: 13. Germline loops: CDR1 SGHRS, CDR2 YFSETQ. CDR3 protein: CASSLVGGGPLTTYEQYF. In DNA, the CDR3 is TGCGCCAGCAGCTTGGTTGGCGGGGGGCCTCTAACGACCTACGAGCAGTACTTC.

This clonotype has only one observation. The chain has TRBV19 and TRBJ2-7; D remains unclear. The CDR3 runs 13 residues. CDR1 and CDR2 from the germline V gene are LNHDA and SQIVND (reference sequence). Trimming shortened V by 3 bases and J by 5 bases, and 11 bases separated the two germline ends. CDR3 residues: CASSIQFMDEQYF. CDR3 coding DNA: TGTGCCAGTAGTATCCAATTTATGGACGAGCAGTACTTC.

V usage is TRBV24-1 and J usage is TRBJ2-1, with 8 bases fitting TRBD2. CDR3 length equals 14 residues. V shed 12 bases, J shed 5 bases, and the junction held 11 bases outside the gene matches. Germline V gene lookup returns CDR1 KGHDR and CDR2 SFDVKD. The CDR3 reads CASPGGPRNNEQFF. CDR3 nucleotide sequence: TGTGCCTCTCCGGGGGGGCCTCGTAACAATGAGCAGTTCTTC.

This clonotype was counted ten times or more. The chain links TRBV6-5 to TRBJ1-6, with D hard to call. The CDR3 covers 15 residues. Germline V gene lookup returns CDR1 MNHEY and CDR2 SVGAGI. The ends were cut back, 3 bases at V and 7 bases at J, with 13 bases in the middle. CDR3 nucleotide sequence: TGTGCCAGCAGTTATTACGGCGAAACCAATTCACCCCTCCACTTT. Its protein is CASSYYGETNSPLHF.

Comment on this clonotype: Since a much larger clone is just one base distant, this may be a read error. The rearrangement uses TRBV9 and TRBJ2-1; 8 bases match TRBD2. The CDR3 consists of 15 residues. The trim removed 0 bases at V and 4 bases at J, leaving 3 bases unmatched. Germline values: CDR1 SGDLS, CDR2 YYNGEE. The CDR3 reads CASSVGSGEYNEQFF. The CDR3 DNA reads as TGTGCCAGCAGCGTAGGTAGCGGGGAATACAATGAGCAGTTCTTC.

CDR3: CASKETGSTEAFF. DNA for the CDR3: TGTGCCAGCAAAGAGACAGGGTCCACTGAAGCTTTCTTT. The rearrangement uses TRBV6-1 and TRBJ1-1; 7 bases match TRBD1. The V gene's germline CDR1 is MNHNS and CDR2 SASEGT. J gave up 4 bases and V 7 bases, and 6 bases lay outside the gene matches. This CDR3 comprises 13 residues.

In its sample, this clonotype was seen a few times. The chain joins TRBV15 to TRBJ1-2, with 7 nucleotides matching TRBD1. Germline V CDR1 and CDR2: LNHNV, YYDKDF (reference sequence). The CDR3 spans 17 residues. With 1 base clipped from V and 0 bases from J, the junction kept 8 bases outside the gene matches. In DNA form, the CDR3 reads TGTGCCACCAGCAGAGGCCTTGACAGGGAGGCTAACTATGGCTACACCTTC. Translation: CATSRGLDREANYGYTF.

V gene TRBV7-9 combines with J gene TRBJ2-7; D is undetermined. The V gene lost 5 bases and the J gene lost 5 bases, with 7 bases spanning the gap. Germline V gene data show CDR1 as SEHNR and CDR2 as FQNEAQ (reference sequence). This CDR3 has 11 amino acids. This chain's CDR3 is CASSKSHEQYF. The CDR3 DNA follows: TGTGCCAGCAGCAAATCCCACGAGCAGTACTTC.

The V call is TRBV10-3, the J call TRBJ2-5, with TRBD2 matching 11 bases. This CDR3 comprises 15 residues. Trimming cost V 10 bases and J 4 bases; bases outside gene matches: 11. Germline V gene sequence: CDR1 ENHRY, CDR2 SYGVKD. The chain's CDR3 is CASRTGTSGGETQYF. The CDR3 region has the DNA TGTGCCAGCAGAACCGGGACTAGCGGAGGAGAGACCCAGTACTTC.

Here the CDR3 reads CASSPQAGGYTF. DNA for the CDR3: TGTGCCAGCAGTCCCCAGGCCGGGGGCTACACCTTC. This rearrangement joins TRBV12-3 or TRBV12-4 to TRBJ1-2; D unclear. V was shortened by 5 bases and J by 8 bases, with 12 bases between the two germline ends. The CDR3 sequence is 12 residues long.

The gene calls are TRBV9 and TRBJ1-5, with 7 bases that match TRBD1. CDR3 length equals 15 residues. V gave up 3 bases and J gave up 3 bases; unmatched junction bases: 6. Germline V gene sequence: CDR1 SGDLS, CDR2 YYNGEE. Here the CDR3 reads CASSATTGINQPQHF. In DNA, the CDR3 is TGTGCCAGCAGCGCAACGACAGGGATCAATCAGCCCCAGCATTTT.

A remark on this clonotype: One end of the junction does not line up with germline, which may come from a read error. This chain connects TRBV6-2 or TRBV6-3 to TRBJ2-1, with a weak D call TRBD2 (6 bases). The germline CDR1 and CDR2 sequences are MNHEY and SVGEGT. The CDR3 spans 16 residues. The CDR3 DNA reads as TGTGCCAGCAGTCACAGCGGGCCGAGCTCCTACAATGAGCAGCTCTTC. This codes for CASSHSGPSSYNEQLF.

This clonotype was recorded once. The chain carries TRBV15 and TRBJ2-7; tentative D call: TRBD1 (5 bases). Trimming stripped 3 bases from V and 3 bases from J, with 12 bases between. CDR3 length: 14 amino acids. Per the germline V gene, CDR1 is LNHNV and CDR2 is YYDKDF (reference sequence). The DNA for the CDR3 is TGTGCCACCAGCAGTTTCAGGGATATCTACGAGCAGTACTTC. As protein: CATSSFRDIYEQYF. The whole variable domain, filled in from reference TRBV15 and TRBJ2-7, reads DAMVIQNPRYQVTQFGKPVTLSCSQTLNHNVMYWYQQKSSQAPKLLFHYYDKDFNNEADTPDNFQSRRPNTSFCFLDIRSPGLGDTAMYLCATSSFRDIYEQYFGPGTRLTVT.

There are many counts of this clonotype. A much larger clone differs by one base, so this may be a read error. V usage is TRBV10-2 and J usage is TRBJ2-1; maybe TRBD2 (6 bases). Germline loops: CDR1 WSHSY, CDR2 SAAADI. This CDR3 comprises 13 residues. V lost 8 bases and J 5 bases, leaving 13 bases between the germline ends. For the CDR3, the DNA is TGCGCCAGCCTCTCGGGAGCAGACAATGAGCAGTTCTTC. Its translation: CASLSGADNEQFF.

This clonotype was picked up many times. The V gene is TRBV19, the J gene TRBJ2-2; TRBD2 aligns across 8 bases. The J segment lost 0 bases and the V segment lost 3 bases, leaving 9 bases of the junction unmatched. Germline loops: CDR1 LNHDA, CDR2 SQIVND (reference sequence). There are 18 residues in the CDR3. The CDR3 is CASSIERETRANTGELFF. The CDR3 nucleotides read TGTGCCAGTAGTATTGAGCGGGAGACTAGGGCGAACACCGGGGAGCTGTTTTTT.

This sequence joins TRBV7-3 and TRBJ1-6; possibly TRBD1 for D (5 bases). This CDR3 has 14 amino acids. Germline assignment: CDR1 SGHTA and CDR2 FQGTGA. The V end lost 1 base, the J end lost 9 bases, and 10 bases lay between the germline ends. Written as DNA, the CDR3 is TGTGCCAGCAGCTTAAAAGGGGCGGGTTCACCCCTCCACTTT. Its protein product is CASSLKGAGSPLHF.

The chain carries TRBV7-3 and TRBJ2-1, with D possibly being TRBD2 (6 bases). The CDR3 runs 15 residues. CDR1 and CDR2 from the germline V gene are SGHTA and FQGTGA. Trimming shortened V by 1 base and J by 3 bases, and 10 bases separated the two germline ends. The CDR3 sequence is CASSLMAGLYNEQFF. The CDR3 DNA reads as TGTGCCAGCAGCTTAATGGCGGGGCTCTACAATGAGCAGTTCTTC.